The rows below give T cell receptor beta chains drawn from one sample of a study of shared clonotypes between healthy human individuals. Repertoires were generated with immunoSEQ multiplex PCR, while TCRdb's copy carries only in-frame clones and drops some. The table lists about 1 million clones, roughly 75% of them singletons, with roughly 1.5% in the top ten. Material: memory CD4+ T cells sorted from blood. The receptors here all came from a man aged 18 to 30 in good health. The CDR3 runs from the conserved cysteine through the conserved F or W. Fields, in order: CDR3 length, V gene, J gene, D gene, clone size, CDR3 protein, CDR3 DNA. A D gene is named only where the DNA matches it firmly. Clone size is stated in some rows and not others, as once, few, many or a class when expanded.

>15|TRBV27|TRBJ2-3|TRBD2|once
CAVQMRGGFTDTQYF
TGTGCCGTTCAGATGCGGGGGGGGTTCACAGATACGCAGTATTTT
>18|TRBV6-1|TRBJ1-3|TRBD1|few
CASSAMGTGFTSGNTIYF
TGTGCCAGCAGTGCAATGGGGACAGGCTTTACCTCCGGAAACACCATATATTTT
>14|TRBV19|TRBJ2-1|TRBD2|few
CASTRRGGHNEQFF
TGTGCCAGTACTCGGCGGGGGGGCCATAATGAGCAGTTCTTC
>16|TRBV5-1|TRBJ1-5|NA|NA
CASSLEPGHGNQPQHF
TGCGCCAGCAGCTTGGAACCCGGCCACGGCAATCAGCCCCAGCATTTT
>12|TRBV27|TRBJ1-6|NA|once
CASSLSYSPLHF
TGTGCCAGCAGTTTATCTTATTCACCCCTCCACTTT
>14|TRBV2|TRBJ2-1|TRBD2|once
CASTSTSVYNEQFF
TGTGCCAGCACCTCGACTAGCGTCTACAATGAGCAGTTCTTC
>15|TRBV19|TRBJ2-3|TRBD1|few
CASQTGNGNTYTQYF
TGTGCCAGCCAGACAGGGAATGGGAACACATATACGCAGTATTTT
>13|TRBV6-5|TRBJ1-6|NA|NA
CASSTTRDSPLHF
TGTGCCAGCAGTACGACCAGGGATTCACCCCTCCACTTT
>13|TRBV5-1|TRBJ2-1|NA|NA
CASSLGSGNEQFF
TGCGCCAGCAGCTTGGGTAGTGGCAATGAGCAGTTCTTC
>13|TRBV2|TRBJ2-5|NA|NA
CASRPAGRETQYF
TGTGCCAGCCGGCCCGCCGGGCGGGAGACCCAGTACTTC
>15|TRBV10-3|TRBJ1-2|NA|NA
CAISEVRDPAYGYTF
TGTGCCATCAGTGAAGTTCGGGACCCGGCCTATGGCTACACCTTC
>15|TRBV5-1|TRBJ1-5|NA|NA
CASSLGHGGNQPQHF
TGCGCCAGCAGCCTCGGACACGGTGGCAATCAGCCCCAGCATTTT
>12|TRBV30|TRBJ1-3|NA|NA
CAWSDSGNTIYF
TGTGCCTGGAGTGACTCTGGAAACACCATATATTTT
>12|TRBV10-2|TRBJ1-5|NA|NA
CASSETTQPQHF
TGCGCCAGCAGTGAGACGACTCAGCCCCAGCATTTT
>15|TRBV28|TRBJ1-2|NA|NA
CASSLPPGTNYGYTF
TGTGCCAGCAGTTTACCCCCAGGGACTAACTATGGCTACACCTTC
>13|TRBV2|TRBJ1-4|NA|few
CASSGGLGEKLFF
TGTGCCAGCAGTGGGGGGTTAGGAGAAAAACTGTTTTTT
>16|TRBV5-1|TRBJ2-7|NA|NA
CASSVTATSSSYEQYF
TGCGCCAGCAGCGTGACAGCCACGAGTTCCTCCTACGAGCAGTACTTC
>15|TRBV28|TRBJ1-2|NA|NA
CASSLNGGPRYGYTF
TGTGCCAGCAGTTTAAATGGGGGGCCCCGCTATGGCTACACCTTC
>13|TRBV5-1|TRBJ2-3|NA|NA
CASSLRGLDTQYF
TGCGCCAGCAGCTTGCGAGGGTTAGATACGCAGTATTTT